This TCR beta chain was identified during a study of T cells in Graves' hyperthyroidism and ophthalmopathy. Study details: The initial diagnosis was the point when peripheral blood was collected, ahead of any treatment.

RNA transcripts were the template for amplifying TCR beta CDR3 regions. Initially, a first-round RT-PCR of the TCR CDR3 employed the HTBI primer set. TCRdb passed the multiplex PCR reads through MiXCR, listing each CDR3 protein once. The data hold 600,000 to 700,000 distinct CDR3 sequences, with 14% to 15% observed a single time. This clonotype was recorded only once. A NOSPECS grade of at least 4, a Clinical Activity Score of at least 3 and duration under 3 months were recorded in ophthalmopathy patients. Patients showing uncontrolled infection, other autoimmune disease, pregnancy or lactation were ineligible. This CDR3 is 13 amino acids long. Trimming removed 6 bases from V and 4 bases from J; junction bases left unmatched: 5. Germline CDR1 and CDR2: MNHNS and SASEGT.

The rearrangement uses TRBV6-1 and TRBJ1-1, with TRBD1 matching over 7 bases. The specimen sequenced was blood. The TCR comes from a woman in her forties with Graves' ophthalmopathy. CDR3 nucleotides: TGTGCCAGCAGAGGGGGCCAGGTCACTGAAGCTTTCTTT. Its translation is CASRGGQVTEAFF.